This T cell receptor beta chain was captured by sequencing in a study of blood T cell repertoires in COVID-19. Turning to the study itself: Italy, Spain and the United States were the sources of the convalescent and acute COVID-19 samples.

The CDR3 length is 14 residues. V lost 2 bases, J lost 8 bases, and 14 bases lay in between. Germline V gives CDR1 SGHRS, CDR2 YFSETQ. The data were produced by immunoSEQ multiplex PCR, yet TCRdb's version contains in-frame clones alone and is incomplete. The repertoire consists of 95,000 to 150,000 clones, with 82% occurring once and the leading ten covering roughly 4.3%. J is TRBJ2-1 and V is TRBV5-1; the D gene is possibly TRBD1 (5 bases). This TCR came from a woman in her seventies with acute or convalescent COVID-19. The sequenced material came from peripheral blood. The CDR3 region has the DNA TGCGCCAGCAGCTTCGGCAGGGTAAGCGATGAGCAGTTCTTC. It encodes CASSFGRVSDEQFF.